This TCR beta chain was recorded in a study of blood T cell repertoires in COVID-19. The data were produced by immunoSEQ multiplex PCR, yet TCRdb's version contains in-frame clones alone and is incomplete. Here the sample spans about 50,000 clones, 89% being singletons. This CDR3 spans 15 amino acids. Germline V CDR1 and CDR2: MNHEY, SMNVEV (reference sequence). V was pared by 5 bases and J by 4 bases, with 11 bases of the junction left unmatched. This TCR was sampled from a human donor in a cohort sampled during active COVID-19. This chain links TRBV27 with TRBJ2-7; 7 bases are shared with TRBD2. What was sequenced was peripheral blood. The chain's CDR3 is CASSPRSGGGYEQYF. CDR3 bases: TGTGCCAGCAGTCCCCGTTCGGGCGGGGGATACGAGCAGTACTTC.